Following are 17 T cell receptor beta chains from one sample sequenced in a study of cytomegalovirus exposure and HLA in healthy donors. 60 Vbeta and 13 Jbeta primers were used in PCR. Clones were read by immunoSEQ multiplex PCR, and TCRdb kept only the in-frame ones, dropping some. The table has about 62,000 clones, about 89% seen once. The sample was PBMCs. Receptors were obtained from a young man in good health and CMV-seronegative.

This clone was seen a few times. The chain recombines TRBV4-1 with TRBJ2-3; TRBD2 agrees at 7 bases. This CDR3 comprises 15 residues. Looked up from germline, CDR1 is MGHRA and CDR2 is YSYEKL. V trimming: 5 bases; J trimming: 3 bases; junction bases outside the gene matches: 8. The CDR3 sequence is CASSTRTSETDTQYF. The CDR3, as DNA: TGCGCCAGCAGCACCCGGACTAGTGAAACAGATACGCAGTATTTT.

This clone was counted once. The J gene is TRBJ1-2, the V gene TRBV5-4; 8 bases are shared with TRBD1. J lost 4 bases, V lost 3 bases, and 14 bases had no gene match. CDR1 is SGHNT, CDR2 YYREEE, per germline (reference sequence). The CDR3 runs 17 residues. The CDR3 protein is CASSSTSGGTGRYGYTF. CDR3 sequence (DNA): TGTGCCAGCAGCTCGACGTCTGGGGGGACAGGACGCTATGGCTACACCTTC.

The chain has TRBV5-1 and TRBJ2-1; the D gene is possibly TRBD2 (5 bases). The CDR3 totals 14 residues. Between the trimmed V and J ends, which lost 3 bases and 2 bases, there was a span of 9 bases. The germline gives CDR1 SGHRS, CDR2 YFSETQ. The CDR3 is CASSSQTTYNEQFF. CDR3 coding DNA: TGCGCCAGCAGCTCCCAGACTACCTACAATGAGCAGTTCTTC.

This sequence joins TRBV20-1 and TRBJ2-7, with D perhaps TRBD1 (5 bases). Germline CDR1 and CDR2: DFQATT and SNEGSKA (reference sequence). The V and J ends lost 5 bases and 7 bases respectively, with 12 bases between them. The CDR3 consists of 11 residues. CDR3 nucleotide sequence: TGCAGTGCTTATGACAGTAAAGAGCAGTACTTC. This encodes CSAYDSKEQYF.

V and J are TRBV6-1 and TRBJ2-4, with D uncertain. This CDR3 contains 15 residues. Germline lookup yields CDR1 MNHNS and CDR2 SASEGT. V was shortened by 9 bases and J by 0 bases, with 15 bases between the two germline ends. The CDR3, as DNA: TGTGCCAGACATCCCCCGGGTTCAGCCAAAAACATTCAGTACTTC. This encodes CARHPPGSAKNIQYF.

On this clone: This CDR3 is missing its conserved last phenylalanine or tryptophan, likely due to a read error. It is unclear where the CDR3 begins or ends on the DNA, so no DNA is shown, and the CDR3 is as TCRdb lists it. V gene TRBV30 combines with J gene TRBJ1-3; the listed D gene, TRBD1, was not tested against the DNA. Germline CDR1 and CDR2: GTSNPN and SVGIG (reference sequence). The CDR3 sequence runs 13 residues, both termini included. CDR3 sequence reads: CAWSPGQGGFSRI.

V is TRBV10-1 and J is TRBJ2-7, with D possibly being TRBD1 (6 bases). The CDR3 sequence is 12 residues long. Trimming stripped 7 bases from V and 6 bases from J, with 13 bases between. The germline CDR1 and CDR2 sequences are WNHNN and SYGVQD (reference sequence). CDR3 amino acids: CASKGTGSEQYF. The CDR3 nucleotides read TGCGCCAGCAAAGGAACAGGGTCCGAGCAGTACTTC.

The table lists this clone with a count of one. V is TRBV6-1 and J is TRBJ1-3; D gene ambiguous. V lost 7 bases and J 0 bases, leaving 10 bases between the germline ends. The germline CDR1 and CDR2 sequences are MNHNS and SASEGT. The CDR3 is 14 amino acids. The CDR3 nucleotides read TGTGCCAGCACTACGGAGGCCTCTGGAAACACCATATATTTT. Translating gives CASTTEASGNTIYF.

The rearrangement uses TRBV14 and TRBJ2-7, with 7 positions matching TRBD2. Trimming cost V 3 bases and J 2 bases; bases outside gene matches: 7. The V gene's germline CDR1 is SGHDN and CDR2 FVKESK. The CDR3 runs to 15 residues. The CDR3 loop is CASSQGRGVTYEQYF. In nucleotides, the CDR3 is TGTGCCAGCAGCCAGGGTCGGGGGGTAACCTACGAGCAGTACTTC.

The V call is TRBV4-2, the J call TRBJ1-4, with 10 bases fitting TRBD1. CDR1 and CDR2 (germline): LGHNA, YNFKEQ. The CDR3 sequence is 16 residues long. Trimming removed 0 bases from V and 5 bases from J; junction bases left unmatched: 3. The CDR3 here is CASSQDRTGGNEKLFF. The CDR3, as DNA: TGTGCCAGCAGCCAAGATAGGACAGGGGGGAATGAAAAACTGTTTTTT.

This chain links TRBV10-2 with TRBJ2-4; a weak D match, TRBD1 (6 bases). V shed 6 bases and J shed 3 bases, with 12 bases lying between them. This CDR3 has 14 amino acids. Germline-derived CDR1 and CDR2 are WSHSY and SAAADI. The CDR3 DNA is TGCGCCAGCAGGAACAGGGACGGCAAAAACATTCAGTACTTC. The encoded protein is CASRNRDGKNIQYF.

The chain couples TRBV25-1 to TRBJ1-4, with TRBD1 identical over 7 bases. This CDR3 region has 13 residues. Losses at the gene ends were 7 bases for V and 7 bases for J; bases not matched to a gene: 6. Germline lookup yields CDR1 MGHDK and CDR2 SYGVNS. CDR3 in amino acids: CASNLPGGEKLFF. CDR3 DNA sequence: TGTGCCAGCAACCTCCCAGGGGGTGAAAAACTGTTTTTT.

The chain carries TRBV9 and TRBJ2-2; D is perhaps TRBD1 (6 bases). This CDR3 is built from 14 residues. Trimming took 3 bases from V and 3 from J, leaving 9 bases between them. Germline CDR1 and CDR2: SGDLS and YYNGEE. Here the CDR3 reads CASSGSGDTGELFF. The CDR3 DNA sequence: TGTGCCAGCAGCGGATCAGGGGACACCGGGGAGCTGTTTTTT.

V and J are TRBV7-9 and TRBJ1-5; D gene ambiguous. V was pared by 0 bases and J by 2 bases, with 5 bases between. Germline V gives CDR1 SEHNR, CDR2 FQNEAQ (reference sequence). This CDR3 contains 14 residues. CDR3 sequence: CASSLASGNQPQHF. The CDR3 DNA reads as TGTGCCAGCAGCTTAGCCTCAGGCAATCAGCCCCAGCATTTT.

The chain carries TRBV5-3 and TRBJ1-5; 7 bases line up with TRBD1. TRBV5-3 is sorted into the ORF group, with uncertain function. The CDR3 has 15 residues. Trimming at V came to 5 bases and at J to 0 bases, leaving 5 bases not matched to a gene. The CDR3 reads CARRRQGGSNQPQHF. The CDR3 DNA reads TGTGCCAGAAGAAGGCAGGGGGGTAGCAATCAGCCCCAGCATTTT.

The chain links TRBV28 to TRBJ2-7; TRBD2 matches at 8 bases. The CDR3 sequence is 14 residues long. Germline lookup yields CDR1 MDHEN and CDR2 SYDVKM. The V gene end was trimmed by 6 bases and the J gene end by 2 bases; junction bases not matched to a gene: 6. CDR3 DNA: TGTGCCAGCAGCGCACCGGGACTAGCCTACGAGCAGTACTTC. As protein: CASSAPGLAYEQYF. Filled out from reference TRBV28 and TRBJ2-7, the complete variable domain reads DVKVTQSSRYLVKRTGEKVFLECVQDMDHENMFWYRQDPGLGLRLIYFSYDVKMKEKGDIPEGYSVSREKKERFSLILESASTNQTSMYLCASSAPGLAYEQYFGPGTRLTVT.

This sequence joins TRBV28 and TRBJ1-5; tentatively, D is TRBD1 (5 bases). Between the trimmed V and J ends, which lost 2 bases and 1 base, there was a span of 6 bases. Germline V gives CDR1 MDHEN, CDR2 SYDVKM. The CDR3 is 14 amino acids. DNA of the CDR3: TGTGCCAGCAGTTTACGGGGGAGCAATCAGCCCCAGCATTTT. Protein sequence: CASSLRGSNQPQHF.